The 29 T cell receptor beta chains below all came from one sample that was sequenced in a study of T cell responses to AZD1222 COVID-19 vaccine. TCRdb keeps only in-frame clones here, not all; method: immunoSEQ multiplex PCR. The profile shows over 150,000 clones, roughly nine tenths of them singletons. This sample comprised peripheral blood, obtained on day 0 of AZD1222 vaccination. The origin of the receptors is an adult in good health.

The chain is built from TRBV7-8 and TRBJ1-3; D uncertain. The CDR3 spans 11 residues. Germline V lookup: CDR1 SGHVS, CDR2 FQNEAQ. The ends were cut back, 3 bases at V and 11 bases at J, with 8 bases in the middle. The CDR3 DNA reads TGTGCCAGCAGCTTGGATCGCGCCATATATTTT. It is translated as CASSLDRAIYF.

The chain recombines TRBV5-1 with TRBJ1-5; 8 bases map to TRBD1. The CDR3 sequence is 17 residues long. With V trimmed by 4 bases and J by 3 bases, 12 bases remained unmatched. Germline lookup yields CDR1 SGHRS and CDR2 YFSETQ. DNA for the CDR3: TGCGCCAGCAGCGCAGTCCCGCAGGGGGCAAACAATCAGCCCCAGCATTTT. This sequence encodes CASSAVPQGANNQPQHF.

This sequence joins TRBV5-4 and TRBJ2-7, with D possibly matching TRBD1 (6 bases). V lost 3 bases and J 7 bases, leaving 20 bases between the germline ends. The CDR3 loop spans 15 amino acids. Germline CDR1 reads SGHNT; CDR2 reads YYREEE (reference sequence). DNA of the CDR3: TGTGCCAGCAGCTCCCAAAGACAGGTCCGAAAAGAGCAGTACTTC. It codes for CASSSQRQVRKEQYF.

The chain combines TRBV2 with TRBJ1-6, with D possibly TRBD1 on 5 matching bases. The CDR3 is made up of 17 amino acids. Trimming took off 7 bases at V and 7 bases at J, with 23 bases between the two ends. CDR1 is SNHLY, CDR2 FYNNEI, per germline. The CDR3 region has the DNA TGTGCCAGCATACGACGCGGGACCCAACTCCAAAATTCACCCCTCCACTTT. The encoded protein is CASIRRGTQLQNSPLHF.

The chain combines TRBV9 with TRBJ1-1, with a tentative D call TRBD1 (5 bases). Germline V gene lookup returns CDR1 SGDLS and CDR2 YYNGEE. Trimming shortened V by 4 bases and J by 2 bases, and 12 bases separated the two germline ends. The CDR3 sequence is 14 residues long. DNA for the CDR3: TGTGCCAGCAGCCCCACGACAGCTAACACTGAAGCTTTCTTT. This sequence encodes CASSPTTANTEAFF.

CDR3 DNA sequence: TGTGCCAGCAGCAAGACAGGGGCGTCGAGCACCGGGGAGCTGTTTTTT. It encodes CASSKTGASSTGELFF. The chain employs TRBV21-1 and TRBJ2-2; TRBD1, the table's D call, was not compared with the DNA. TRBV21-1 counts as a pseudogene. The CDR3 runs 16 residues.

The gene calls are TRBV27 and TRBJ2-4, with 7 bases fitting TRBD2. V trimming: 5 bases; J trimming: 0 bases; junction bases outside the gene matches: 7. CDR3 length equals 16 residues. CDR1 and CDR2 from the germline V gene are MNHEY and SMNVEV (reference sequence). The CDR3 coding sequence is TGTGCCAGCAGTGAGGTGGGGGGGTTAGCCAAAAACATTCAGTACTTC. The encoded protein is CASSEVGGLAKNIQYF.

V usage is TRBV6-6 and J usage is TRBJ1-4, with 12 bases lining up with TRBD1. V dropped 5 bases and J dropped 8; count of bases not matched to a gene: 12. This CDR3 comprises 17 residues. Germline lookup yields CDR1 MNHNY and CDR2 SVGAGI (reference sequence). CDR3 region: CASSPGQGASSREKLFF. CDR3 coding DNA: TGTGCCAGCAGTCCGGGACAGGGGGCATCTTCGAGGGAAAAACTGTTTTTT.

This clone occurred a few times. The chain combines TRBV12-3 or TRBV12-4 with TRBJ2-3, with D unresolved. This CDR3 is built from 11 residues. With 3 bases removed from V and 4 bases from J, the gap between germline ends came to 2 bases. CDR3: CASSLADTQYF. The CDR3 DNA reads TGTGCCAGCAGTTTGGCAGATACGCAGTATTTT.

The sample holds a few counts of this clone. The chain employs TRBV5-1 and TRBJ2-3; D gene unclear. The length of the CDR3 is 15 residues. The V and J ends lost 0 bases and 0 bases respectively, with 8 bases between them. CDR1 and CDR2 (germline): SGHRS, YFSETQ. The CDR3 nucleotides read TGCGCCAGCAGCTTGGGGGTGGCAAGCACAGATACGCAGTATTTT. Translation gives CASSLGVASTDTQYF.

The chain joins TRBV5-4 to TRBJ1-4; D may be TRBD1 (5 bases). V lost 0 bases, J lost 4 bases, and 10 bases lay in between. The germline V gene encodes CDR1 SGHNT and CDR2 YYREEE (reference sequence). CDR3 length: 15 amino acids. CDR3 in DNA: TGTGCCAGCAGCTTGGCCCCGGGGGTTAATGAAAAACTGTTTTTT. Translated, it gives CASSLAPGVNEKLFF.

The rearrangement joins TRBV28 to TRBJ2-5, with D unresolved. Germline V gene sequence: CDR1 MDHEN, CDR2 SYDVKM. Trimming took off 1 base at V and 5 bases at J, with 20 bases between the two ends. CDR3 length equals 17 residues. The DNA for the CDR3 is TGTGCCAGCAGTTTATTCGTCAGCATAAACGTTCACGAGACCCAGTACTTC. Protein sequence: CASSLFVSINVHETQYF.

The table lists this clone with a count of one. Other DNA sequences from this sample encode an identical CDR3 as well. The chain uses TRBV7-2 and TRBJ1-1, with D unresolved. CDR1 is SGHTA, CDR2 FQGNSA, per germline. The length of the CDR3 is 12 residues. Trimming removed 1 base at V and 5 bases at J, with 5 bases between. CDR3 amino acids: CASSLVQTEAFF. The CDR3 DNA is TGTGCCAGCAGCTTAGTGCAAACTGAAGCTTTCTTT.

This chain connects TRBV6-5 to TRBJ1-6; D call uncertain. The V gene lost 2 bases and the J gene lost 0 bases, with 8 bases spanning the gap. The germline V gene encodes CDR1 MNHEY and CDR2 SVGAGI. The CDR3 loop spans 16 amino acids. This CDR3 reads CASSYGQSSYNSPLHF. CDR3 DNA: TGTGCCAGCAGTTACGGTCAGAGCTCCTATAATTCACCCCTCCACTTT.

The V and J genes are TRBV9 and TRBJ1-1, with D uncertain. Deletions cut 3 bases from V and 1 base from J, with 16 bases between. CDR3 length: 16 residues. Germline lookup yields CDR1 SGDLS and CDR2 YYNGEE. CDR3 DNA: TGTGCCAGCAGCGCCGACTGGACCTTAAAGAACACTGAAGCTTTCTTT. This sequence encodes CASSADWTLKNTEAFF.

The genes are TRBV4-1 and TRBJ1-5; D possibly corresponds to TRBD1 (5 bases). Germline CDR1 is MGHRA and CDR2 is YSYEKL. The length of the CDR3 is 15 residues. V was cut by 4 bases and J by 2 bases, with 12 bases left in between. The CDR3 bases are TGCGCCAGCAGCCTCCGGGGCCCCCGCAATCAGCCCCAGCATTTT. Its protein product is CASSLRGPRNQPQHF.

The chain has TRBV24-1 and TRBJ2-2; perhaps TRBD2 as D (7 bases). The CDR3 totals 17 residues. V shed 0 bases and J shed 4 bases, with 14 bases lying between them. Germline values: CDR1 KGHDR, CDR2 SFDVKD. For the CDR3, the DNA is TGTGCCACCAGTGATTTGGGGGGGGGCGGAGGCACCGGGGAGCTGTTTTTT. Its protein is CATSDLGGGGGTGELFF.

The rearrangement links TRBV7-9 to TRBJ2-2, with 7 bases aligning to TRBD1. The CDR3 consists of 15 residues. Per the germline V gene, CDR1 is SEHNR and CDR2 is FQNEAQ (reference sequence). The ends lost 5 bases at V and 3 bases at J; junction bases unmatched: 6. As DNA, the CDR3 is TGTGCCAGCAGCCCCCGGGACAGATACACCGGGGAGCTGTTTTTT. Translating gives CASSPRDRYTGELFF.

The genes are TRBV28 and TRBJ1-1, with D tentatively TRBD1 (6 bases). Trimming stripped 5 bases from V and 0 bases from J, with 19 bases between. Germline V CDR1 and CDR2: MDHEN, SYDVKM. The CDR3 sequence is 17 residues long. Written as DNA, the CDR3 is TGTGCCAGCAGTCCCCCACCCAGGGGCTGGATGAACACTGAAGCTTTCTTT. Translating gives CASSPPPRGWMNTEAFF. The entire variable domain, with the rest obtained from reference TRBV28 and TRBJ1-1, is as follows: DVKVTQSSRYLVKRTGEKVFLECVQDMDHENMFWYRQDPGLGLRLIYFSYDVKMKEKGDIPEGYSVSREKKERFSLILESASTNQTSMYLCASSPPPRGWMNTEAFFGQGTRLTVV.

The chain uses TRBV6-4 and TRBJ2-3; 7 positions match TRBD1. Trimming cost V 2 bases and J 0 bases; bases outside gene matches: 5. Germline V gene data show CDR1 as MRHNA and CDR2 as SNTAGT. This CDR3 spans 16 amino acids. The CDR3 nucleotides read TGTGCCAGCAGTGACAGCGCAGGGGGAAGCACAGATACGCAGTATTTT. Its translation: CASSDSAGGSTDTQYF.

This clone came up once. This rearrangement joins TRBV4-3 to TRBJ1-2; D is perhaps TRBD1 (6 bases). The CDR3 consists of 16 residues. The germline V gene has CDR1 LGHNA and CDR2 YSLEER. Trimming left V 3 bases short and J 0 bases short, with 14 bases between. CDR3 coding DNA: TGCGCCAGCAGCCAGGCTCGGACAGACTCTAACTATGGCTACACCTTC. This encodes CASSQARTDSNYGYTF.

This chain uses TRBV6-5 with TRBJ2-1, with a weak D call TRBD2 (6 bases). V lost 2 bases and J 7 bases, leaving 6 bases between the germline ends. Germline CDR1 reads MNHEY; CDR2 reads SVGAGI. The CDR3 loop spans 12 amino acids. CDR3 loop: CASSYRGNEQFF. The CDR3 nucleotides read TGTGCCAGCAGTTACCGGGGGAATGAGCAGTTCTTC.

The chain employs TRBV9 and TRBJ2-2, with no clear D. CDR1 is SGDLS and CDR2 is YYNGEE in the germline V gene. V was pared by 2 bases and J by 5 bases, with 4 bases between. The CDR3 is 12 residues long. In DNA, the CDR3 is TGTGCCAGCAGCGTGGGAACCGGGGAGCTGTTTTTT. Translation: CASSVGTGELFF.

V and J are TRBV27 and TRBJ2-7, with 10 bases that match TRBD1. This CDR3 contains 14 residues. J gave up 3 bases and V 2 bases, and 1 base lay outside the gene matches. CDR1 is MNHEY, CDR2 SMNVEV, per germline (reference sequence). This CDR3 reads CASSLGDRGYEQYF. Written as DNA, the CDR3 is TGTGCCAGCAGTTTAGGGGACAGGGGCTACGAGCAGTACTTC.

V gene TRBV19 combines with J gene TRBJ1-2; D is possibly TRBD1 (5 bases). V was clipped by 3 bases and J by 6 bases, with 11 bases between them. Germline CDR1 and CDR2: LNHDA and SQIVND (reference sequence). This CDR3 region has 13 residues. In DNA form, the CDR3 reads TGTGCCAGTAGTATTACAGGTATCGATGGCTACACCTTC. Translating gives CASSITGIDGYTF.

The chain employs TRBV5-5 and TRBJ2-7; 10 bases are shared with TRBD1. The CDR3 sequence is 15 residues long. The J segment lost 6 bases and the V segment lost 4 bases, leaving 10 bases of the junction unmatched. The germline V gene has CDR1 SGHKS and CDR2 YYEKEE (reference sequence). CDR3 nucleotides: TGTGCCAGCAGCCCTGCCGGGACAGGGGATTTCGAGCAGTACTTC. It encodes CASSPAGTGDFEQYF.

This rearrangement joins TRBV7-3 to TRBJ1-5; D gene uncertain. This CDR3 is 14 amino acids long. The germline V gene encodes CDR1 SGHTA and CDR2 FQGTGA. Between the trimmed V and J ends, which lost 3 bases and 6 bases, there was a span of 12 bases. In nucleotides, the CDR3 is TGTGCCAGCAGCTTGAGTTCAGAAGGTCAGCCCCAGCATTTT. It codes for CASSLSSEGQPQHF. The variable domain in full, with the rest retrieved from reference TRBV7-3 and TRBJ1-5, is GAGVSQTPSNKVTEKGKYVELRCDPISGHTALYWYRQSLGQGPEFLIYFQGTGAADDSGLPNDRFFAVRPEGSVSTLKIQRTERGDSAVYLCASSLSSEGQPQHFGDGTRLSIL.

The rearrangement uses TRBV6-6 and TRBJ1-2; a weak D match, TRBD1 (6 bases). The CDR3 has 13 residues. The germline gives CDR1 MNHNY, CDR2 SVGAGI (reference sequence). V was pared by 7 bases and J by 4 bases, with 13 bases between. Here the CDR3 reads CASNRGGTYGYTF. The CDR3 DNA sequence: TGTGCCAGCAACCGAGGGGGTACCTATGGCTACACCTTC.

V gene TRBV4-2 combines with J gene TRBJ2-2; tentatively, D is TRBD1 or TRBD2 (5 bases each). Germline V gene data show CDR1 as LGHNA and CDR2 as YNFKEQ. Trimming removed 2 bases at V and 5 bases at J, with 15 bases between. CDR3 length: 16 amino acids. The CDR3 spells CASSQYEGTGTGELFF. As DNA, the CDR3 is TGTGCCAGCAGCCAATATGAGGGGACGGGGACCGGGGAGCTGTTTTTT.